These T cell receptor beta chains were read from a single sample in a study of shared clonotypes between healthy human individuals. The method was immunoSEQ multiplex PCR; TCRdb's version includes in-frame clones alone and lacks a portion of them. The sample yields about 2.1 million clones, 90% to 95% seen once. The specimen sequenced was naive CD8+ T cells from PBMCs. These receptors originate from a man between 18 and 29 years old in good health. Some clones in this sample may be carry-over from other donors' samples. Both conserved end residues are part of each CDR3. A D gene is named only where the DNA matches it firmly. Only some rows state a clone size, as once, few, many or a class for expanded clones.

J,D,V,size,CDR3,DNA
TRBJ2-3,.,TRBV9,.,CASILWSSPSTDTQYF,TGTGCCAGCATCCTCTGGAGTTCCCCTAGCACAGATACGCAGTATTTT
TRBJ2-2,.,TRBV11-2,.,CASSLDRQAPFGGTGELFF,TGTGCCAGCAGCTTAGACAGACAGGCACCCTTTGGGGGAACCGGGGAGCTGTTTTTT
TRBJ2-7,.,TRBV6-1,.,CATPGAYEQYF,TGTGCTACGCCCGGGGCCTACGAGCAGTACTTC
TRBJ2-7,.,TRBV30,.,CAWSPGTPGSYEQYF,TGTGCCTGGAGTCCCGGGACTCCGGGTTCCTACGAGCAGTACTTC
TRBJ1-5,.,TRBV21-1,.,CASIRGGERGKPQHF,TGTGCCAGCATTCGGGGAGGGGAGAGAGGAAAGCCCCAGCATTTT
TRBJ1-3,.,TRBV4-3,.,CASSHQGSGNTIYF,TGCGCCAGCAGCCACCAGGGCTCTGGAAACACCATATATTTT
TRBJ1-2,.,TRBV7-9,.,CASSLASNPNYGYTF,TGTGCCAGCAGCTTAGCCTCCAACCCCAACTATGGCTACACCTTC
TRBJ2-7,TRBD1,TRBV28,.,CASSTRDRTYEQYF,TGTGCCAGCAGCACCCGGGACAGGACCTACGAGCAGTACTTC
TRBJ2-1,TRBD2,TRBV5-1,.,CASSKRTSGSPTYNEQFF,TGCGCCAGCAGCAAAAGGACTAGCGGGAGTCCGACCTACAATGAGCAGTTCTTC
TRBJ2-7,.,TRBV7-9,.,CASSLVLSYEQYF,TGTGCCAGCAGCTTAGTTCTGAGCTACGAGCAGTACTTC
TRBJ2-2,.,TRBV9,.,CASGKGSAGELFF,TGTGCCAGTGGGAAGGGTAGCGCCGGGGAGCTGTTTTTT
TRBJ2-7,.,TRBV27,.,CASSFGGLPVDEQYF,TGTGCCAGCAGCTTTGGGGGGCTTCCTGTGGACGAGCAGTACTTC
TRBJ2-3,.,TRBV2,once,CASSTERTAHTDTQYF,TGTGCCAGCAGTACCGAGCGGACAGCGCACACAGATACGCAGTATTTT
TRBJ2-3,TRBD2,TRBV5-1,.,CASSFRGLPTDTQYF,TGCGCCAGCAGCTTCCGGGGACTACCCACAGATACGCAGTATTTT
TRBJ1-2,.,TRBV15,.,CATRGAGLGGYTF,TGTGCCACCAGGGGGGCCGGGTTGGGTGGCTACACCTTC
TRBJ2-1,.,TRBV4-3,.,CASSQDLSMNAQEQFF,TGCGCCAGCAGCCAAGATCTCTCGATGAACGCGCAGGAGCAGTTCTTC
TRBJ2-7,.,TRBV27,.,CASSPGPGSEQYF,TGTGCCAGCAGTCCCGGACCCGGGAGCGAGCAGTACTTC
TRBJ2-5,TRBD2,TRBV10-3,once,CAISEEGLAVEETQYF,TGTGCCATCAGTGAAGAGGGACTAGCTGTCGAGGAGACCCAGTACTTC
TRBJ2-3,TRBD1,TRBV19,.,CASNHGPARSDRGRSDTQYF,TGTGCCAGTAACCATGGTCCAGCTCGCTCAGACAGGGGCAGGTCAGATACGCAGTATTTT
TRBJ2-1,.,TRBV6-5,.,CASSYLPRAGGGEQFF,TGTGCCAGCAGTTACCTCCCCCGGGCGGGCGGAGGTGAGCAGTTCTTC
TRBJ1-2,TRBD1,TRBV7-2,.,CASSPHFRDSYGYTF,TGTGCCAGCAGCCCTCACTTTCGGGACAGCTATGGCTACACCTTC
TRBJ2-1,TRBD2,TRBV4-3,.,CASSSSIAGVGLSEQFF,TGCGCCAGCAGCTCCTCGATAGCGGGAGTAGGACTGAGTGAGCAGTTCTTC
TRBJ2-7,.,TRBV20-1,.,CSARQVEQYF,TGCAGTGCTAGACAGGTCGAGCAGTACTTC
TRBJ2-7,.,TRBV28,.,CASSLQAPGLEQYF,TGTGCCAGCAGTTTACAAGCCCCGGGCCTCGAGCAGTACTTC
TRBJ2-1,TRBD1,TRBV28,once,CASSRTGGYPNKEQFF,TGTGCCAGCAGTCGGACAGGGGGGTACCCCAACAAAGAACAGTTCTTC
TRBJ2-7,TRBD1,TRBV4-1,.,CASSQDFGRGSYEQYF,TGCGCCAGCAGCCAAGATTTCGGCAGGGGGTCCTACGAGCAGTACTTC
TRBJ2-1,.,TRBV5-6,.,CASSSPEGDSSYNEQFF,TGTGCCAGCAGCTCCCCCGAGGGAGACAGCTCCTACAATGAGCAGTTCTTC
TRBJ1-2,TRBD1,TRBV13,once,CASSFWTGGYGYTF,TGTGCCAGCAGCTTCTGGACAGGGGGCTATGGCTACACCTTC
TRBJ2-5,.,TRBV5-1,once,CATRFQETQYF,TGCGCCACGCGCTTCCAAGAGACCCAGTACTTC
TRBJ2-5,TRBD1,TRBV4-2,once,CASSQIDLRDSHDQETQYF,TGTGCCAGCAGCCAAATAGACCTCCGGGACAGCCATGACCAAGAGACCCAGTACTTC
TRBJ2-7,TRBD1,TRBV5-4,.,CASSRMTGTGDHEQYF,TGTGCCAGCAGCCGCATGACCGGGACAGGGGACCACGAGCAGTACTTC
TRBJ1-2,.,TRBV27,.,CASSFSRGNYGYTF,TGTGCCAGCAGTTTCAGCAGGGGAAACTATGGCTACACCTTC
TRBJ2-7,.,TRBV28,.,CASRGRILSYEQYF,TGTGCCAGCAGGGGGCGAATTCTCTCCTACGAGCAGTACTTC
TRBJ2-3,TRBD2,TRBV7-8,.,CASSDPLLAGESDTQYF,TGTGCCAGCAGCGACCCTTTACTAGCGGGAGAGTCAGATACGCAGTATTTT
TRBJ2-7,TRBD1,TRBV19,.,CASSIGDRAYEQYF,TGTGCCAGTAGTATTGGGGACAGGGCCTACGAGCAGTACTTC
TRBJ1-4,.,TRBV4-3,.,CASSQEAGVGEKLFF,TGCGCCAGCAGCCAAGAAGCGGGAGTTGGTGAAAAACTGTTTTTT
TRBJ2-2,.,TRBV5-1,.,CASSLSREGGELFF,TGCGCCAGCAGCCTAAGCCGGGAAGGCGGGGAGCTGTTTTTT
TRBJ1-1,.,TRBV11-2,.,CASSFFLDTEAFF,TGTGCCAGCAGCTTTTTTCTGGACACTGAAGCTTTCTTT
TRBJ2-7,TRBD1,TRBV7-2,.,CASSPWTGEGVYEQYF,TGTGCCAGCAGCCCCTGGACAGGGGAAGGCGTGTACGAGCAGTACTTC
TRBJ1-5,.,TRBV7-6,.,CASSFRGGSNQPQHF,TGTGCCAGCAGCTTCAGGGGCGGGAGCAATCAGCCCCAGCATTTT
TRBJ2-7,.,TRBV7-6,.,CASSPPQSVEQYF,TGTGCCAGCAGCCCTCCCCAGTCTGTCGAGCAGTACTTC
TRBJ2-1,TRBD2,TRBV19,.,CASLIAGSGEQFF,TGTGCCAGTTTAATAGCGGGGAGTGGTGAGCAGTTCTTC
TRBJ1-2,.,TRBV7-9,few,CASSLNYGYTF,TGTGCCAGCAGCTTAAACTATGGCTACACCTTC
TRBJ2-7,TRBD2,TRBV13,.,CASSAGLAESYEQYF,TGTGCCAGCAGCGCCGGACTAGCCGAAAGCTACGAGCAGTACTTC
TRBJ2-1,TRBD2,TRBV27,.,CASSSGLAGIYNEQFF,TGTGCCAGCAGTTCCGGACTAGCGGGGATATACAATGAGCAGTTCTTC
TRBJ2-3,.,TRBV4-1,.,CASSQGPGPDTQYF,TGCGCCAGCAGCCAAGGGCCCGGCCCGGATACGCAGTATTTT
TRBJ2-7,TRBD1,TRBV30,.,CAWAPTGGWDEQYF,TGTGCCTGGGCACCTACAGGGGGCTGGGACGAGCAGTACTTC
TRBJ2-3,.,TRBV19,.,CASSARTRDTQYF,TGTGCCAGTAGTGCGAGGACCCGCGATACGCAGTATTTT
TRBJ1-1,.,TRBV7-9,.,CASSLDSDTEAFF,TGTGCCAGCAGCTTAGACTCGGACACTGAAGCTTTCTTT
TRBJ1-4,.,TRBV9,few,CASSVREVAEKLFF,TGTGCCAGCAGCGTCAGGGAGGTAGCTGAAAAACTGTTTTTT
TRBJ2-7,TRBD2,TRBV14,.,CASSGGGSRTYEQYF,TGTGCCAGCAGCGGGGGGGGGAGCCGGACCTACGAGCAGTACTTC
TRBJ2-5,.,TRBV21-1,once,CASSPRDRIKAETQYF,TGTGCCAGCAGCCCCCGGGACAGAATTAAGGCAGAGACCCAGTACTTC
TRBJ1-2,.,TRBV6-1,.,CASRKGTDVSTF,TGTGCCAGCAGGAAAGGGACGGATGTTAGCACCTTC
TRBJ2-3,TRBD1,TRBV5-6,.,CASSWTGLSTDTQYF,TGTGCCAGCAGCTGGACAGGGCTATCCACAGATACGCAGTATTTT
TRBJ2-7,.,TRBV6-5,.,CASSPPNYEQYF,TGTGCCAGCAGTCCGCCAAACTACGAGCAGTACTTC
TRBJ2-1,TRBD2,TRBV10-3,.,CAINPGLAADGEQFF,TGTGCCATCAACCCGGGACTAGCGGCCGACGGGGAGCAGTTCTTC